The 4 T cell receptor beta chains in this list originate from one sample, sequenced in a study of cytotoxic CD8 clonotypes in ibrutinib-treated CLL (dated by TCRdb to the early 2020s). The time point label, as the study defines it: about a year on ibrutinib. The library was obtained by the immunoSEQ multiplex PCR assay. Imported from immuneACCESS, the table was reduced by TCRdb to in-frame sequences with V and J called. These copies leave out some clones; in studies compared against another copy, an unresolved V gene accounts for under half, and the cause of the remainder is not known. A total of about 130,000 clones appear in this sample, roughly 83% of them only once. 13% of the sample comes from the top ten. This material consisted of PBMCs, taken after 12 months of ibrutinib treatment. The receptor source for this set is a human donor with chronic lymphocytic leukemia.

The rearrangement joins TRBV11-2 to TRBJ1-4; D is unclear. V was trimmed by 5 bases and J by 2 bases, leaving 12 bases between them. There are 15 residues in the CDR3. Germline V CDR1 and CDR2: SGHAT, FQNNGV. CDR3 bases: TGTGCCAGCAGCGGATCCGGGTGGACTAATGAAAAACTGTTTTTT. This sequence encodes CASSGSGWTNEKLFF. Full variable domain (rest looked up from reference TRBV11-2 and TRBJ1-4): EAGVAQSPRYKIIEKRQSVAFWCNPISGHATLYWYQQILGQGPKLLIQFQNNGVVDDSQLPKDRFSAERLKGVDSTLKIQPAKLEDSAVYLCASSGSGWTNEKLFFGSGTQLSVL.

The V gene is TRBV9, the J gene TRBJ1-1; no reliable D call. V dropped 0 bases and J dropped 2 bases, with 11 bases sitting between them. Germline CDR1 reads SGDLS; CDR2 reads YYNGEE. The CDR3 spans 15 residues. The CDR3 coding sequence is TGTGCCAGCAGCGTAGCTAGTTCGGATAACACTGAAGCTTTCTTT. Its protein product is CASSVASSDNTEAFF.

This chain connects TRBV5-6 to TRBJ1-1, with D uncertain. Trimming took 9 bases from V and 0 from J, leaving 15 bases between them. This CDR3 comprises 14 residues. The germline V gene has CDR1 SGHDT and CDR2 YYEEEE. The CDR3 sequence: CATARTELNTEAFF. The DNA for the CDR3 is TGTGCCACCGCCAGGACGGAATTGAACACTGAAGCTTTCTTT.

This chain connects TRBV6-5 to TRBJ1-3, with a tentative D call TRBD1 (5 bases). Per the germline V gene, CDR1 is MNHEY and CDR2 is SVGAGI. The V gene lost 4 bases and the J gene lost 0 bases, with 13 bases spanning the gap. The CDR3 contains 16 residues. CDR3 loop: CASSFRRGRSGNTIYF. The CDR3 region has the DNA TGTGCCAGCAGTTTCCGCCGGGGCCGCTCTGGAAACACCATATATTTT.